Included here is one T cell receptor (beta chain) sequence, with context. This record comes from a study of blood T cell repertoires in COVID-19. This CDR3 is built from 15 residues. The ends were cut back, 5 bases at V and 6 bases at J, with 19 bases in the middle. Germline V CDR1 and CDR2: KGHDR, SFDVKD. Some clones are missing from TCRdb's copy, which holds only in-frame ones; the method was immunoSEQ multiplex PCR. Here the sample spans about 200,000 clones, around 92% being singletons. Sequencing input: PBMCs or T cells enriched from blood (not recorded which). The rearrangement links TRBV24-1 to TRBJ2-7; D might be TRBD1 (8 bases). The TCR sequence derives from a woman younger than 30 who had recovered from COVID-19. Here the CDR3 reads CATSAVGQGGVEQYF. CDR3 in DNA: TGTGCCACCAGTGCTGTCGGACAGGGAGGGGTCGAGCAGTACTTC.